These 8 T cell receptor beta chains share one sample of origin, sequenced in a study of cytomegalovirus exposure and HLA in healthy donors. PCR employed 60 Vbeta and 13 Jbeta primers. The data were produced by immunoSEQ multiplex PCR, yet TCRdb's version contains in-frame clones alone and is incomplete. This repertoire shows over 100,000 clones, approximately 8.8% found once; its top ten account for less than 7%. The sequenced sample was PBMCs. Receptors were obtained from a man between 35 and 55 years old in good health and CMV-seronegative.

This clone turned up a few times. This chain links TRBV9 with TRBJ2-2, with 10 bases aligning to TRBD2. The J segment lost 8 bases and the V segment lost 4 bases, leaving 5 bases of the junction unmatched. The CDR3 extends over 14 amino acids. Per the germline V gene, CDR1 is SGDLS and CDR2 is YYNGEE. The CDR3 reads CASSSGGAKGELFF. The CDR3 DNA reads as TGTGCCAGCAGCAGCGGGGGGGCAAAAGGGGAGCTGTTTTTT.

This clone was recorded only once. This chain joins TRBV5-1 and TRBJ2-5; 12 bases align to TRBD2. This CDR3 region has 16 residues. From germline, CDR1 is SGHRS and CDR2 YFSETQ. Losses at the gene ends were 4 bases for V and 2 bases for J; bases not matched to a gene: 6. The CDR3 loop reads CASSPRLAGAQETQYF. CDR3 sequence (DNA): TGCGCCAGCAGCCCTAGACTAGCGGGGGCTCAAGAGACCCAGTACTTC.

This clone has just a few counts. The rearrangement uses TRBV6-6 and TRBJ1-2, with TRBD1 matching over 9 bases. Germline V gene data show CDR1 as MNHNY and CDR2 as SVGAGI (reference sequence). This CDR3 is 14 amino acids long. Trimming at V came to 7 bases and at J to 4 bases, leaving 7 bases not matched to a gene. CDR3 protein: CASKSQGAGYGYTF. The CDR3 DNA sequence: TGTGCCAGCAAATCACAGGGGGCCGGCTATGGCTACACCTTC.

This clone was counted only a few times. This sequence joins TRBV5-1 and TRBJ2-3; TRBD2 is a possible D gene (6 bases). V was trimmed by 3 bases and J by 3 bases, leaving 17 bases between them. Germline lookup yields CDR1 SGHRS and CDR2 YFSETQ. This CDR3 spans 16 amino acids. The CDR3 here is CASSSYRSGLTDTQYF. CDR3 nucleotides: TGCGCCAGCAGCTCGTACCGAAGCGGGCTAACAGATACGCAGTATTTT. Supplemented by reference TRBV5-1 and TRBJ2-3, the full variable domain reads KAGVTQTPRYLIKTRGQQVTLSCSPISGHRSVSWYQQTPGQGLQFLFEYFSETQRNKGNFPGRFSGRQFSNSRSEMNVSTLELGDSALYLCASSSYRSGLTDTQYFGPGTRLTVL.

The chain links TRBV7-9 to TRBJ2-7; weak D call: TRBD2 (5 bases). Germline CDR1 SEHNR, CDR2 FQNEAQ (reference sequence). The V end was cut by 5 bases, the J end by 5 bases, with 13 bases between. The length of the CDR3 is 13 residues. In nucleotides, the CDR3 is TGTGCCAGCAGCCCCGGGGAAAGCAACGAGCAGTACTTC. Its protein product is CASSPGESNEQYF.

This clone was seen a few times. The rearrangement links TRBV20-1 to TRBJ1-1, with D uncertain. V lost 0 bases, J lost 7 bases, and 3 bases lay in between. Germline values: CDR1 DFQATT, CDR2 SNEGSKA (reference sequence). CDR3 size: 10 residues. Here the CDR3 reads CSARDGEAFF. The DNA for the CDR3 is TGCAGTGCTAGAGACGGTGAAGCTTTCTTT.

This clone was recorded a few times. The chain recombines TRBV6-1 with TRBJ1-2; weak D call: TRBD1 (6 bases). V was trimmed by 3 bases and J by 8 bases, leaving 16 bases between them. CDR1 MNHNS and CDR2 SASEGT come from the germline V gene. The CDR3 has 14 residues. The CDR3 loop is CASSDLRGAGGYTF. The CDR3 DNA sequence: TGTGCCAGCAGTGATCTACGGGGGGCGGGCGGCTACACCTTC.

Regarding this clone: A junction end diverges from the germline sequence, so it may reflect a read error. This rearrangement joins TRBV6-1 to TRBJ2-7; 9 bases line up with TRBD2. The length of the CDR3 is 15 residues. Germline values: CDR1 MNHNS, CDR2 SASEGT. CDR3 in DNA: TGTGCCAGCAGTAAAGCTGGCGGGGGGGCCCACGAGCAGTACTTC. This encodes CASSKAGGGAHEQYF.